This paragraph reports one T cell receptor (beta chain). These data belong to a study of blood T cell repertoires in COVID-19. Study context: Sites in the United States, Italy and Spain provided acute and convalescent COVID-19 samples. Sources were T cells, B-cell-depleted T cells, or PBMCs; the material itself was cDNA or gDNA.

In the authors' methods: Amplification with reference gene primers provided the estimates of nucleated cell counts. Sequenced by immunoSEQ multiplex PCR; TCRdb stores in-frame clones only, minus some. V and J calls and clone size are given by that table; D and trimming were obtained from the DNA. The table has about 100,000 clones, about 78% seen once. This sequence was found in a man aged 55 to 70 with active or convalescent COVID-19. Sequencing was carried out using peripheral blood.

DNA of the CDR3: TGTGCCAGTAGCCAGGGGGCAGGTGAGCAGTTCTTC. Translated, it gives CASSQGAGEQFF. This sequence joins TRBV19 and TRBJ2-1; TRBD1 agrees at 8 bases. The CDR3 consists of 12 residues. Germline values: CDR1 LNHDA, CDR2 SQIVND (reference sequence). With 6 bases clipped from V and 9 bases from J, the junction kept 4 bases outside the gene matches. Supplemented by reference TRBV19 and TRBJ2-1, the full variable domain reads DGGITQSPKYLFRKEGQNVTLSCEQNLNHDAMYWYRQDPGQGLRLIYYSQIVNDFQKGDIAEGYSVSREKKESFPLTVTSAQKNPTAFYLCASSQGAGEQFFGPGTRLTVL.